What follows are 9 T cell receptor beta chains derived from one specimen sequenced in a study of T cell repertoires in cytomegalovirus infection. TCRdb recomputed calls from the reads with MiXCR, one row per CDR3 protein. This sample has some 700,000 distinct CDR3 sequences, with roughly a third found just once. What was sequenced was PBMCs. The receptors were gathered from a human donor in good health (CMV status not recorded). Some clones in this sample may be carry-over from other donors' samples.

V gene TRBV28 combines with J gene TRBJ2-4, with D perhaps TRBD1 (5 bases). The CDR3 runs to 12 residues. V dropped 6 bases and J dropped 12 bases, with 15 bases sitting between them. Germline assignment: CDR1 MDHEN and CDR2 SYDVKM. The CDR3 spells CASSPAGFAQYF. The CDR3 region has the DNA TGTGCCAGCAGCCCAGCAGGGTTCGCTCAGTACTTC.

Comments on this clonotype: Possible read error: a much larger clone is one base away. The chain uses TRBV7-6 and TRBJ1-1, with unresolved D. CDR3 length: 14 residues. With 0 bases removed from V and 4 bases from J, the gap between germline ends came to 9 bases. CDR1 is SGHVS and CDR2 is FNYEAQ in the germline V gene. The CDR3 spells CASSLALKSTEAFF. Written as DNA, the CDR3 is TGTGCCAGCAGCTTAGCACTGAAGAGCACTGAAGCTTTCTTT.

V gene TRBV27 combines with J gene TRBJ1-1; the D is unclear. CDR3 size: 13 residues. The germline V gene has CDR1 MNHEY and CDR2 SMNVEV (reference sequence). V lost 5 bases and J lost 6, with 13 bases in between. CDR3 region: CASSTTPRAEAFF. CDR3 bases: TGTGCCAGCAGTACAACGCCTAGGGCTGAAGCTTTCTTT.

This clonotype was observed once. A much larger clone lies one base from this, so it may be a read error. This CDR3 fails to terminate in the conserved phenylalanine or tryptophan, so it likely reflects a read error. The chain couples TRBV7-8 to TRBJ1-3; no clear D. V lost 2 bases, J lost 6 bases, and 11 bases lay in between. CDR3 length: 14 residues. Germline V gene sequence: CDR1 SGHVS, CDR2 FQNEAQ. CDR3 nucleotide sequence: TGTGCCAGCAGCTTATCCGGGGTCCTAAACACCATATATTGT. Translating gives CASSLSGVLNTIYC.

At least ten counts were recorded for this clonotype. V usage is TRBV19 and J usage is TRBJ2-7; perhaps TRBD1 as D (5 bases). CDR1 and CDR2 (germline): LNHDA, SQIVND (reference sequence). The CDR3 is 15 amino acids. The V end lost 4 bases, the J end lost 2 bases, and 15 bases lay between the germline ends. CDR3 residues: CASSTSTEPPYEQYF. DNA of the CDR3: TGTGCCAGTAGTACGTCGACAGAGCCTCCCTACGAGCAGTACTTC.

This chain uses TRBV4-1 with TRBJ1-5, with no clear D. Looked up from germline, CDR1 is MGHRA and CDR2 is YSYEKL. V lost 0 bases and J lost 0, with 12 bases in between. The CDR3 extends over 17 amino acids. This CDR3 reads CASSQEVATFSNQPQHF. The CDR3 DNA follows: TGCGCCAGCAGCCAAGAGGTCGCGACTTTTAGCAATCAGCCCCAGCATTTT.

This clonotype showed up just a few times. The chain's CDR3 is CASSPAGTFSEQYF. DNA of the CDR3: TGTGCCAGCAGCCCTGCCGGGACGTTTAGCGAGCAGTACTTC. The chain combines TRBV7-9 with TRBJ2-7, with D perhaps being TRBD1 or TRBD2 (5 bases each). From germline, CDR1 is SEHNR and CDR2 FQNEAQ (reference sequence). The CDR3 sequence is 14 residues long. Trimming removed 5 bases at V and 6 bases at J, with 17 bases between.

The chain combines TRBV27 with TRBJ2-3; D is perhaps TRBD2 (7 bases). Between the trimmed V and J ends, which lost 4 bases and 2 bases, there was a span of 25 bases. Looked up from germline, CDR1 is MNHEY and CDR2 is SMNVEV (reference sequence). The CDR3 is 19 residues long. The CDR3 coding sequence is TGTGCCAGCAGTTCCCGGACTAGTACAGGGTCTTTTGACACAGATACGCAGTATTTT. As protein: CASSSRTSTGSFDTDTQYF.

This clonotype was seen at least ten times. The rearrangement links TRBV7-2 to TRBJ2-5, with D possibly TRBD2 on 7 matching bases. CDR3 length equals 14 residues. Germline V CDR1 and CDR2: SGHTA, FQGNSA. Trimming left V 5 bases short and J 5 bases short, with 15 bases between. The CDR3 nucleotides are TGTGCCAGCAGCCCACTGGGGGGGCCCGAGACCCAGTACTTC. Translating it yields CASSPLGGPETQYF.